The source of this T cell receptor (beta chain) is a study of tissue T cells after allogeneic stem cell transplantation. General study points: Only a limited share of tissue TCRs appeared in blood or spleen.

Produced via immunoSEQ multiplex PCR; TCRdb's table is partial and in-frame only. The data hold 20,000 to 30,000 clones, with 70% to 75% observed a single time. Trimming shortened V by 2 bases and J by 6 bases, and 11 bases separated the two germline ends. CDR3 length equals 14 residues. CDR1 and CDR2 from the germline V gene are KGHSH and LQKENI. In regard to this clone: The target antigen is unknown.

This sample comprised tissue from the ileum, obtained at autopsy. The V gene is TRBV18, the J gene TRBJ2-1, with D perhaps matching TRBD1 (6 bases). The TCR comes from a female donor of 60 years or more with lung cancer. The CDR3 reads CASSPGGFPNEQFF. CDR3 in DNA: TGTGCCAGCTCACCAGGGGGCTTTCCCAATGAGCAGTTCTTC.